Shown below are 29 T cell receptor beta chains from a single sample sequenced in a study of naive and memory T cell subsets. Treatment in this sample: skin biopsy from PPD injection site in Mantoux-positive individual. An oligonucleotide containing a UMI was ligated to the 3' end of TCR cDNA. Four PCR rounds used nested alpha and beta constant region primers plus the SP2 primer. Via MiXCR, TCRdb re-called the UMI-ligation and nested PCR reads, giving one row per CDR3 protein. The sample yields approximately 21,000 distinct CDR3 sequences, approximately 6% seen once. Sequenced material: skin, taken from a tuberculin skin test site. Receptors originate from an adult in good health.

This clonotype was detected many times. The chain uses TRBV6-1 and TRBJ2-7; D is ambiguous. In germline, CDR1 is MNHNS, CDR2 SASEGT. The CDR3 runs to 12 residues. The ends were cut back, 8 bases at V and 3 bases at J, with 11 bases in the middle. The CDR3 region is CASLGLYYEQYF. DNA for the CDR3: TGTGCCAGCCTTGGGTTGTACTACGAGCAGTACTTC.

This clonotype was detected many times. In nucleotides, the CDR3 is TGCGCCAGCAGCCAACGGGAATCTGGGGCCAACGTCCTGACTTTC. Its protein is CASSQRESGANVLTF. The chain recombines TRBV4-3 with TRBJ2-6; maybe TRBD2 (5 bases). Per the germline V gene, CDR1 is LGHNA and CDR2 is YSLEER. This CDR3 has 15 residues. V lost 2 bases, J lost 1 base, and 6 bases lay in between.

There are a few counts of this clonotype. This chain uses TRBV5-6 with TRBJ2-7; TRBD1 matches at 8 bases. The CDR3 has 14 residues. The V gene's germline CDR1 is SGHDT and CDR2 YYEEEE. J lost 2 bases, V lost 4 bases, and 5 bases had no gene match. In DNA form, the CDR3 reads TGTGCCAGCAGCCCCGGGACAGGCGCCTACGAGCAGTACTTC. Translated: CASSPGTGAYEQYF.

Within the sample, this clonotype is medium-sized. The CDR3, as DNA: TGCGCCAGCAGCCCCCTGGGCCCTTCTGGGGCCAACGTCCTGACTTTC. Its protein product is CASSPLGPSGANVLTF. This chain connects TRBV4-3 to TRBJ2-6; D call uncertain. The ends were cut back, 4 bases at V and 1 base at J, with 11 bases in the middle. CDR1 and CDR2 (germline): LGHNA, YSLEER. This CDR3 has 16 amino acids.

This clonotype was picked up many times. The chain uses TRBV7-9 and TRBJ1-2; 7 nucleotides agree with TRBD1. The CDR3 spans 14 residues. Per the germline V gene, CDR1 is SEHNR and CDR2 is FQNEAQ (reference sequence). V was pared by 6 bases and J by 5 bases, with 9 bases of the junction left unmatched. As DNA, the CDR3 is TGTGCCAGCAGTCAAAAGGGGGCGCGTTATGGCTACACCTTC. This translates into CASSQKGARYGYTF.

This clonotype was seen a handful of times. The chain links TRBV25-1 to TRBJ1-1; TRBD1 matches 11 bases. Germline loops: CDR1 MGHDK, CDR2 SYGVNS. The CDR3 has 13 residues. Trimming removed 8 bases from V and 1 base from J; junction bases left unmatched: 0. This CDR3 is CASGTGGNTEAFF. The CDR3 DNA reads TGTGCCAGCGGGACAGGGGGGAACACTGAAGCTTTCTTT. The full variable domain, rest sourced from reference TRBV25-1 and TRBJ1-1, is EADIYQTPRYLVIGTGKKITLECSQTMGHDKMYWYQQDPGMELHLIHYSYGVNSTEKGDLSSESTVSRIRTEHFPLTLESARPSHTSQYLCASGTGGNTEAFFGQGTRLTVV.

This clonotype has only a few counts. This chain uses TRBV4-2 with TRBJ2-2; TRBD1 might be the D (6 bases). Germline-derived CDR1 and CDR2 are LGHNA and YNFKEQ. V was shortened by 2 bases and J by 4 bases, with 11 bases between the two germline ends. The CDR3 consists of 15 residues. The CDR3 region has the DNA TGTGCCAGCAGCCAATCCGGGGACACCACCGGGGAGCTGTTTTTT. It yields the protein CASSQSGDTTGELFF.

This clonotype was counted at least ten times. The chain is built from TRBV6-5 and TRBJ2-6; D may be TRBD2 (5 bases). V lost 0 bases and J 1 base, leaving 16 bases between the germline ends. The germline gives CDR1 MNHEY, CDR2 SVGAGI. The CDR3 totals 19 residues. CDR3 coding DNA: TGTGCCAGCAGTTACTCGACTAAGAGAGTCCGATCTGGGGCCAACGTCCTGACTTTC. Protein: CASSYSTKRVRSGANVLTF.

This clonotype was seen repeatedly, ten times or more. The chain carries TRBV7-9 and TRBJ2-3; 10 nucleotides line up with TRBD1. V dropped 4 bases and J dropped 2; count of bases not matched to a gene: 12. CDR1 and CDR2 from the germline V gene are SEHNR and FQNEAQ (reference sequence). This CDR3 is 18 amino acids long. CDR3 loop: CASSYYLGTGATTDTQYF. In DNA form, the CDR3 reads TGTGCCAGCAGCTACTACTTGGGGACAGGGGCCACCACAGATACGCAGTATTTT.

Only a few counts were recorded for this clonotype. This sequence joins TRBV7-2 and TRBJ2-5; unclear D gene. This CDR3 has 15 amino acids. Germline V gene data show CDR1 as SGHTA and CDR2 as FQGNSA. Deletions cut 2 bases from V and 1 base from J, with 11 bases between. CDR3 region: CASSLLQHLQETQYF. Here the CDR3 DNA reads TGTGCCAGCAGCTTACTTCAACACCTCCAAGAGACCCAGTACTTC.

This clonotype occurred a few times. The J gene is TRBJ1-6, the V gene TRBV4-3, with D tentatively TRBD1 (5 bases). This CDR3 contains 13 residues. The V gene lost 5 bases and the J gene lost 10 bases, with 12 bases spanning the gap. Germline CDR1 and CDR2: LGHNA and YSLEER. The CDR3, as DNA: TGCGCCAGCAGCGCAGGGATTTGGTCACCCCTCCACTTT. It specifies CASSAGIWSPLHF.

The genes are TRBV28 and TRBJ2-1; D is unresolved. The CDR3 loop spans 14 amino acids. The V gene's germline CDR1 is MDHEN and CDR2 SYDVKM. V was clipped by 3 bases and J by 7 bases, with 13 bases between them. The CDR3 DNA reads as TGTGCCAGCAGTTTCCCCTGGGTACGGAATGAGCAGTTCTTC. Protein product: CASSFPWVRNEQFF.

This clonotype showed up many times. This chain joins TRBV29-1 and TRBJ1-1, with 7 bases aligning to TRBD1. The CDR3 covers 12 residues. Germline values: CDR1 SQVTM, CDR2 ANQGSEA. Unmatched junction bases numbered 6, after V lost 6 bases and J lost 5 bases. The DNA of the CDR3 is TGCAGCGTACAGGGGCTGTGGACTGAAGCTTTCTTT. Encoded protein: CSVQGLWTEAFF. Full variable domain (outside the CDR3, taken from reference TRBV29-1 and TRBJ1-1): SAVISQKPSRDICQRGTSLTIQCQVDSQVTMMFWYRQQPGQSLTLIATANQGSEATYESGFVIDKFPISRPNLTFSTLTVSNMSPEDSSIYLCSVQGLWTEAFFGQGTRLTVV.

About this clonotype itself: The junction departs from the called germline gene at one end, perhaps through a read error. The CDR3 protein is CASSPSFSSGPYEQYF. The CDR3 DNA reads TGTGCTAGCAGCCCCTCATTTTCTAGCGGACCTTACGAGCAGTACTTC. The rearrangement joins TRBV7-7 to TRBJ2-7; 7 bases agree with TRBD2. The V gene's germline CDR1 is SSHAT and CDR2 FNYEAQ (reference sequence). The CDR3 consists of 16 residues.

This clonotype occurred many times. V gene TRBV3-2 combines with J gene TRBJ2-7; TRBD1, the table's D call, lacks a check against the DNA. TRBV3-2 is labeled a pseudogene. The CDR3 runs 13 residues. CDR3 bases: TGTGCCAGCAGGGGGGGGACAACCTACGAGCAGTACTTC. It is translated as CASRGGTTYEQYF.

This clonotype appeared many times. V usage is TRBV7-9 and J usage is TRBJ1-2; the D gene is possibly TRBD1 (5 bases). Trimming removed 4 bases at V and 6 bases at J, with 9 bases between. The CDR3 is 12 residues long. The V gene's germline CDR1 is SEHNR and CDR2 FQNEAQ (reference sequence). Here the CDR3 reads CASSYGTDGYTF. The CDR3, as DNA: TGTGCCAGCAGCTATGGGACGGATGGCTACACCTTC.

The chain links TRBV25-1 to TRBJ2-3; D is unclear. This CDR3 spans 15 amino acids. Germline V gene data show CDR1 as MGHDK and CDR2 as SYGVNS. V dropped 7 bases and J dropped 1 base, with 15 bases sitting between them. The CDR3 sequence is CASTRAGPGTDTQYF. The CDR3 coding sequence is TGTGCCAGCACCCGGGCCGGCCCGGGCACAGATACGCAGTATTTT.

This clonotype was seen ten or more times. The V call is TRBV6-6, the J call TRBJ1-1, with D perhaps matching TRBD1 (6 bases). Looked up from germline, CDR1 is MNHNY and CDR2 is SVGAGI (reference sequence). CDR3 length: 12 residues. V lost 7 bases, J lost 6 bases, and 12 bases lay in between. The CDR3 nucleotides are TGTGCCAGCACTTTAGGGGGGTCTGAAGCTTTCTTT. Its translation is CASTLGGSEAFF.

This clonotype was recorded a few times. CDR3 residues: CASSSSTSGPYEQYF. Written as DNA, the CDR3 is TGTGCCAGTAGTTCGTCGACTAGCGGACCCTACGAGCAGTACTTC. The genes are TRBV19 and TRBJ2-7; TRBD2 matches 9 bases. After removal of 5 bases from V and 2 bases from J, the junction contained 7 bases not matched to a gene. Germline CDR1 is LNHDA and CDR2 is SQIVND (reference sequence). This CDR3 has 15 amino acids.

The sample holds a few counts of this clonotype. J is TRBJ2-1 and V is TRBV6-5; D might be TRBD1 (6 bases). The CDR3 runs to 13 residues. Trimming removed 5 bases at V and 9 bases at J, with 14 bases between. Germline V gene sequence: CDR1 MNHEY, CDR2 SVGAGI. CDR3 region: CASSHQQGPEQFF. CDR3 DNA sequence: TGTGCCAGCAGTCATCAACAGGGTCCTGAGCAGTTCTTC.

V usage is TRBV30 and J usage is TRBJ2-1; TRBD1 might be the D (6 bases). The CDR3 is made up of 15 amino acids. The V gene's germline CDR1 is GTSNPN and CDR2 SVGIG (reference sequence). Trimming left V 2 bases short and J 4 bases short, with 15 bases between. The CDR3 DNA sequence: TGTGCCTGGAGTCTGACAGGCCTTCCGTACAATGAGCAGTTCTTC. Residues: CAWSLTGLPYNEQFF.

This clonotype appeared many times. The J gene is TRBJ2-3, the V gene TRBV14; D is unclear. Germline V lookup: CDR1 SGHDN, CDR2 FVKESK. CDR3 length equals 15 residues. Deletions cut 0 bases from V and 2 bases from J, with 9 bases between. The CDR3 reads CASSQEGIFTDTQYF. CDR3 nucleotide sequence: TGTGCCAGCAGCCAAGAAGGGATTTTCACAGATACGCAGTATTTT.

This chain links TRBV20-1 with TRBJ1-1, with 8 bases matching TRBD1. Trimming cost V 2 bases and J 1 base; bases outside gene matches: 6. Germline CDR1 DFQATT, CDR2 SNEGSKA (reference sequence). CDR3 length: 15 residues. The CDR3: CSARPNDRGNTEAFF. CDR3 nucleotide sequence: TGCAGTGCTAGACCCAACGACAGGGGGAACACTGAAGCTTTCTTT.

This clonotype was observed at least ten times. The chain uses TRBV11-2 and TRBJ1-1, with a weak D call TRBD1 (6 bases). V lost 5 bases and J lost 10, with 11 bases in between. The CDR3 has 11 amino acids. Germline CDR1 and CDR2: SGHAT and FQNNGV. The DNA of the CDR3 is TGTGCCAGCAGCAGTGGACAGTCAGCTTTCTTT. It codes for CASSSGQSAFF.

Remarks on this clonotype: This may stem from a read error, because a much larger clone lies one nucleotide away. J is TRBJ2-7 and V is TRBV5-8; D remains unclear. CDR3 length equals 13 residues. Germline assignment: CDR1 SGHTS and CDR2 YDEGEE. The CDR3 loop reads CASSLSGAYEKYF. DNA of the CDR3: TGTGCCAGCAGCTTGAGTGGCGCCTACGAGAAGTACTTC.

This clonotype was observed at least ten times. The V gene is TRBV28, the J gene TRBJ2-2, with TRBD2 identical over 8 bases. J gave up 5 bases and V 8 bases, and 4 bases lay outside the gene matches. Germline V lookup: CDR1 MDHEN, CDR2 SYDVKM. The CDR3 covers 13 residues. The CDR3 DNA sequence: TGTGCCAGCGCTAGCGGGCCTACCGGGGAGCTGTTTTTT. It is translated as CASASGPTGELFF. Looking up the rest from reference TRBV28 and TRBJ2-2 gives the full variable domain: DVKVTQSSRYLVKRTGEKVFLECVQDMDHENMFWYRQDPGLGLRLIYFSYDVKMKEKGDIPEGYSVSREKKERFSLILESASTNQTSMYLCASASGPTGELFFGEGSRLTVL.

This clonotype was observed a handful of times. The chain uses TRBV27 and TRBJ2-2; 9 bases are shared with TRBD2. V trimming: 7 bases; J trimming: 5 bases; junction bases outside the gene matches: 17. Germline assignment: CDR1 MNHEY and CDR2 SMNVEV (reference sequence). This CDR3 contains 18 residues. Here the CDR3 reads CASTLKMWAGGSTGELFF. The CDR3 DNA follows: TGTGCCAGCACCCTTAAGATGTGGGCGGGAGGGTCAACCGGGGAGCTGTTTTTT.

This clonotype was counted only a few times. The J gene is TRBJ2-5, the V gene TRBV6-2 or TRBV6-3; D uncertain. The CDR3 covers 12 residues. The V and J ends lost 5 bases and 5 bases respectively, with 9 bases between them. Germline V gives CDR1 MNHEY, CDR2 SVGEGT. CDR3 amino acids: CASSNPLETQYF. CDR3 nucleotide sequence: TGTGCCAGCAGTAATCCTCTTGAGACCCAGTACTTC.

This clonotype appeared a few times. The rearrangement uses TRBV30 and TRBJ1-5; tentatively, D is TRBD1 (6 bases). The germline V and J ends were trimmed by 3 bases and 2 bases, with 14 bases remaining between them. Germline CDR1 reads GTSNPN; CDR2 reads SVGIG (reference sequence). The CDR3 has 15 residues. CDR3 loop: CAWSPPDRRNQPQHF. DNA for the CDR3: TGTGCCTGGAGCCCACCCGACAGGCGCAATCAGCCCCAGCATTTT.